This T cell receptor beta chain originates from a study of blood T cell repertoires in COVID-19. Study in general: Both acute and convalescent COVID-19 samples were obtained from the United States, Italy and Spain. PBMCs, B-cell-depleted T cells, or T cells provided the cDNA or gDNA that made up the material.

CDR1 is LNHDA and CDR2 is SQIVND in the germline V gene (reference sequence). This CDR3 comprises 16 residues. Trimming removed 8 bases from V and 4 bases from J, with 21 bases in between. As originally analysed: Amplified reference gene primers provided the basis for estimating nucleated cell counts. The protocol was immunoSEQ multiplex PCR, while the TCRdb copy is restricted to in-frame clones and leaves out a portion. V and J calls and clone size are copied from that table; D and trimming were computed from the DNA. The data hold around 100,000 clones, with roughly 80% observed a single time. This TCR was recovered from a woman between 65 and 79 years old with acute or convalescent COVID-19. This chain joins TRBV19 and TRBJ1-5, with D maybe TRBD1 (6 bases). Material: peripheral blood. The DNA of the CDR3 is TGTGCCAGTGGAGTCCTGGGAACAGGGAATAATCAGCCCCAGCATTTT. Its translation is CASGVLGTGNNQPQHF.